The 26 T cell receptor beta chains in this list originate from one sample, sequenced in a study of blood T cells in healthy people across ages. PCR was performed a second time for 7 to 11 cycles using a sample-barcoded 5' primer and a J-beta primer mix. TCRdb re-derived calls from the 5' RACE reads in MiXCR, one entry per CDR3 protein. Altogether just under 550,000 distinct CDR3 sequences are present, less than 25% being singletons, with the ten largest covering under 9%. These same records also appear under a second study, on T cells of mothers and their children.

What was sequenced was blood. These TCRs come from a boy aged 5-17 years in good health.

The chain recombines TRBV20-1 with TRBJ2-5, with D unresolved. The J call is in doubt because the DNA end fits TRBJ2-7 better. The CDR3 has 13 amino acids. CDR1 and CDR2 from the germline V gene are DFQATT and SNEGSKA (reference sequence). Written as DNA, the CDR3 is TGCAGTGCTAGAGCTCCGAGCTCCTACGAGCAGTACTTC. Its protein is CSARAPSSYEQYF.

This clonotype was seen only a few times. The gene calls are TRBV7-9 and TRBJ2-1; perhaps TRBD2 as D (6 bases). V lost 0 bases to trimming and J lost 9 bases, with 15 bases between them. The CDR3 consists of 15 residues. The V gene's germline CDR1 is SEHNR and CDR2 FQNEAQ (reference sequence). CDR3 region: CASSLAREQYSEQFF. The CDR3 DNA is TGTGCCAGCAGCTTAGCGCGGGAACAATATAGTGAGCAGTTCTTC.

This clonotype was seen repeatedly, ten times or more. The chain links TRBV12-3 or TRBV12-4 to TRBJ2-1; TRBD2 agrees at 11 bases. V shed 4 bases and J 7 bases; nucleotides not matched to a gene: 6. The CDR3 spans 15 residues. Written as DNA, the CDR3 is TGTGCCAGCAGTTCACTAGCGGGAGAAAGTAATGAGCAGTTCTTC. Translation: CASSSLAGESNEQFF.

The chain is built from TRBV20-1 and TRBJ2-1; a possible D gene is TRBD1 (6 bases). There are 15 residues in the CDR3. The germline CDR1 and CDR2 sequences are DFQATT and SNEGSKA (reference sequence). The V gene lost 6 bases and the J gene lost 0 bases, with 15 bases spanning the gap. CDR3 residues: CSALHRESSYNEQFF. The CDR3 DNA reads as TGCAGTGCCCTCCACAGGGAGAGCTCCTACAATGAGCAGTTCTTC.

This chain connects TRBV13 to TRBJ2-2, with D unclear. V lost 5 bases to trimming and J lost 2 bases, with 9 bases between them. The CDR3 extends over 14 amino acids. Germline CDR1 PRHDT, CDR2 FYEKMQ (reference sequence). The CDR3 sequence is CASSPKTNTGELFF. As DNA, the CDR3 is TGTGCCAGCAGCCCAAAGACAAACACCGGGGAGCTGTTTTTT.

This clonotype came up a few times. This chain links TRBV29-1 with TRBJ2-7; D gene ambiguous. Trimming pared 3 bases from V and 3 bases from J, leaving 9 bases between. The length of the CDR3 is 12 residues. Germline CDR1 is SQVTM and CDR2 is ANQGSEA. DNA for the CDR3: TGCAGCGTTGAGGCTGCGAGCTACGAGCAGTACTTC. This sequence encodes CSVEAASYEQYF.

The V gene is TRBV6-2 or TRBV6-3, the J gene TRBJ2-1; 8 bases agree with TRBD1. TRBJ2-7 matches the DNA end more closely, so the J call is doubtful. From germline, CDR1 is MNHEY and CDR2 SVGEGT. The length of the CDR3 is 13 residues. CDR3 in amino acids: CASSQGARREQYF. The CDR3 DNA reads as TGTGCCAGCAGCCAGGGGGCACGGAGAGAGCAGTACTTC.

V gene TRBV19 combines with J gene TRBJ2-1, with TRBD2 matching over 7 bases. The V gene's germline CDR1 is LNHDA and CDR2 SQIVND (reference sequence). CDR3 length equals 17 residues. V was clipped by 6 bases and J by 0 bases; unmatched bases: 11. The CDR3 nucleotides read TGTGCCAGTAGACATACACCCGGGACTACCTCCTACAATGAGCAGTTCTTC. Its translation: CASRHTPGTTSYNEQFF.

The chain couples TRBV12-3 or TRBV12-4 to TRBJ1-2, with 8 bases identical to TRBD1. The CDR3 is 14 amino acids. V shed 6 bases and J 8 bases; nucleotides not matched to a gene: 11. Here the CDR3 reads CASSWTGNVLGYTF. The CDR3 coding sequence is TGTGCCAGCAGCTGGACAGGGAACGTTCTAGGCTACACCTTC.

The CDR3 DNA follows: TGTGCCAGCATAGCGGGAGGGCCGGAGTCCTACGAGCAGTACTTC. This sequence encodes CASIAGGPESYEQYF. The chain uses TRBV28 and TRBJ2-5, with 11 bases aligning to TRBD2. Gene TRBJ2-7 matches the end of the DNA better, so the J call may be wrong. CDR1 is MDHEN, CDR2 SYDVKM, per germline. The CDR3 runs to 15 residues.

DNA for the CDR3: TGTGCCAGCAGCACGCGACAGGGGGCTGGTGAACAGCCCCAGCATTTT. Its protein product is CASSTRQGAGEQPQHF. The chain employs TRBV7-8 and TRBJ1-5; 10 positions agree with TRBD1. The CDR3 runs to 16 residues. With 5 bases clipped from V and 7 bases from J, the junction kept 11 bases outside the gene matches. The germline V gene encodes CDR1 SGHVS and CDR2 FQNEAQ.

For the CDR3, the DNA is TGTGCCAGCAGCGTAGCGGGCAGCACTCTTGGAAACACCATATATTTT. It translates to CASSVAGSTLGNTIYF. The chain joins TRBV9 to TRBJ1-3; no clear D gene. The CDR3 is 16 residues long. Per germline, CDR1 SGDLS and CDR2 YYNGEE. V was trimmed by 0 bases and J by 3 bases, leaving 13 bases between them.

J is TRBJ2-3 and V is TRBV6-1; unclear D gene. V lost 2 bases, J lost 2 bases, and 11 bases lay in between. The CDR3 extends over 15 amino acids. Germline CDR1 is MNHNS and CDR2 is SASEGT. The CDR3 here is CASSESAYHTDTQYF. For the CDR3, the DNA is TGTGCCAGCAGTGAATCGGCTTACCACACAGATACGCAGTATTTT.

The V gene is TRBV7-3, the J gene TRBJ2-5, with unresolved D. The CDR3 has 15 residues. Germline CDR1 SGHTA, CDR2 FQGTGA. The V and J ends lost 5 bases and 5 bases respectively, with 18 bases between them. The CDR3 coding sequence is TGTGCCAGCAGCCCTAGTGGTGGTAGAGCGGAGACCCAGTACTTC. The encoded protein is CASSPSGGRAETQYF.

This chain uses TRBV12-3 or TRBV12-4 with TRBJ1-2; no clear D. V lost 3 bases and J lost 8, with 13 bases in between. CDR3 size: 13 residues. In DNA form, the CDR3 reads TGTGCCAGCAGTTTGGCAGGCTTAGCCGGCTACACCTTC. This sequence encodes CASSLAGLAGYTF.

The rearrangement uses TRBV11-2 and TRBJ1-1, with D unresolved. Germline V gives CDR1 SGHAT, CDR2 FQNNGV. Trimming left V 5 bases short and J 4 bases short, with 20 bases between. The CDR3 covers 16 residues. The CDR3 loop reads CASSPREVWMSTEAFF. CDR3 DNA: TGTGCCAGCAGCCCTCGCGAGGTATGGATGAGCACTGAAGCTTTCTTT. Using reference TRBV11-2 and TRBJ1-1 for the parts outside the CDR3, the full variable domain is EAGVAQSPRYKIIEKRQSVAFWCNPISGHATLYWYQQILGQGPKLLIQFQNNGVVDDSQLPKDRFSAERLKGVDSTLKIQPAKLEDSAVYLCASSPREVWMSTEAFFGQGTRLTVV.

The chain has TRBV7-9 and TRBJ2-1, with D possibly matching TRBD2 (6 bases). Germline loops: CDR1 SEHNR, CDR2 FQNEAQ (reference sequence). The CDR3 is 12 residues long. The V end was cut by 4 bases, the J end by 12 bases, with 13 bases between. CDR3 protein: CASSSTGVGQFF. CDR3 sequence (DNA): TGTGCCAGCAGCTCAACGGGGGTTGGGCAGTTCTTC.

The chain couples TRBV6-5 to TRBJ2-2; possible D gene TRBD1, 5 bases. The CDR3 extends over 21 amino acids. V lost 3 bases and J lost 1, with 27 bases in between. Germline assignment: CDR1 MNHEY and CDR2 SVGAGI. The DNA for the CDR3 is TGTGCCAGCAGTTATATGTTTTGGAGCCACACGGACATCAAGAACACCGGGGAGCTGTTTTTT. Protein sequence: CASSYMFWSHTDIKNTGELFF.

This clonotype came up a few times. The chain combines TRBV24-1 with TRBJ2-2; D is perhaps TRBD1 (6 bases). V shed 2 bases and J shed 6 bases, with 15 bases lying between them. The CDR3 runs 16 residues. Per the germline V gene, CDR1 is KGHDR and CDR2 is SFDVKD. CDR3 DNA sequence: TGTGCCACCAGTGATTCAGACCCGAAGGGGGCCGGGGAGCTGTTTTTT. Its translation: CATSDSDPKGAGELFF.

This clonotype was recorded a few times. This sequence joins TRBV27 and TRBJ2-6, with D possibly being TRBD1 (6 bases). This CDR3 has 18 amino acids. V shed 1 base and J shed 0 bases, with 13 bases lying between them. Per the germline V gene, CDR1 is MNHEY and CDR2 is SMNVEV (reference sequence). The CDR3: CASSLYGTIFSGANVLTF. In DNA form, the CDR3 reads TGTGCCAGCAGTTTATACGGGACAATCTTCTCTGGGGCCAACGTCCTGACTTTC.

This chain connects TRBV7-9 to TRBJ2-7; 10 nucleotides match TRBD2. The CDR3 loop spans 15 amino acids. The germline gives CDR1 SEHNR, CDR2 FQNEAQ (reference sequence). Unmatched junction bases numbered 8, after V lost 5 bases and J lost 4 bases. The CDR3 protein is CASSLRQGLAYEQYF. CDR3 DNA: TGTGCCAGCAGCCTGAGACAGGGACTAGCGTACGAGCAGTACTTC.

This clonotype was observed a handful of times. The V gene is TRBV28, the J gene TRBJ1-2, with D unresolved. The V and J ends lost 2 bases and 2 bases respectively, with 15 bases between them. The CDR3 consists of 16 residues. Germline assignment: CDR1 MDHEN and CDR2 SYDVKM. The CDR3 sequence: CASSLGEARWNYGYTF. The DNA of the CDR3 is TGTGCCAGCAGTTTAGGAGAGGCCCGGTGGAACTATGGCTACACCTTC.

This clonotype has only a few counts. An end of the junction does not agree with germline; a read error may underlie this. This chain uses TRBV29-1 with TRBJ2-1, with TRBD1 identical over 7 bases. The DNA end is a closer match to TRBJ2-5, so the J assignment may be wrong. CDR1 and CDR2 from the germline V gene are SQVTM and ANQGSEA. The CDR3 loop spans 17 amino acids. The CDR3 bases are TGCGGCGTTGAAGACGCCCTCGACAGGGCGCCGAAAGAGACCCAGTACTTC. This encodes CGVEDALDRAPKETQYF.

J is TRBJ2-5 and V is TRBV10-3; D not resolved. The V end lost 4 bases, the J end lost 0 bases, and 15 bases lay between the germline ends. From germline, CDR1 is ENHRY and CDR2 SYGVKD. This CDR3 is 16 amino acids long. CDR3 sequence (DNA): TGTGCCATCAGTGCCCAGAGAGTGGGATACCAAGAGACCCAGTACTTC. Protein: CAISAQRVGYQETQYF.

The gene calls are TRBV28 and TRBJ1-1; D unresolved. V lost 7 bases to trimming and J lost 2 bases, with 5 bases between them. This CDR3 is built from 11 residues. Germline values: CDR1 MDHEN, CDR2 SYDVKM. CDR3 DNA: TGTGCCAGCATGGTCAACACTGAAGCTTTCTTT. Its protein is CASMVNTEAFF. Using reference TRBV28 and TRBJ1-1 for the parts outside the CDR3, the full variable domain is DVKVTQSSRYLVKRTGEKVFLECVQDMDHENMFWYRQDPGLGLRLIYFSYDVKMKEKGDIPEGYSVSREKKERFSLILESASTNQTSMYLCASMVNTEAFFGQGTRLTVV.

V and J are TRBV28 and TRBJ1-4, with D unclear. This CDR3 has 12 amino acids. Looked up from germline, CDR1 is MDHEN and CDR2 is SYDVKM. V lost 5 bases and J 14 bases, leaving 15 bases between the germline ends. The CDR3 DNA reads as TGTGCCAGCAGTGACTCCTCGCTAGGGCTGTTTTTT. It codes for CASSDSSLGLFF.